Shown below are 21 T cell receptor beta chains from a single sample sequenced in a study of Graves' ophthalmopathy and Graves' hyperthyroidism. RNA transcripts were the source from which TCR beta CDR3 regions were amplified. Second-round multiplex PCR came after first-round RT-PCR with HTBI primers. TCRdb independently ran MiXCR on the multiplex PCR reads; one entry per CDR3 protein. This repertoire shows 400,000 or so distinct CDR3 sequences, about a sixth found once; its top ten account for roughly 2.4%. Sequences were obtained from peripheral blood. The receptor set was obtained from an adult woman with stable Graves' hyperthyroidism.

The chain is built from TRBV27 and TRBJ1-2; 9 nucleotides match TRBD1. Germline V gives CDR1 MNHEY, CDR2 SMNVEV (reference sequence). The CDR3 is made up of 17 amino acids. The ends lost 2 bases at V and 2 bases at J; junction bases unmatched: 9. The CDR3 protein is CASSLTTGTGSNYGYTF. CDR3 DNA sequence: TGTGCCAGCAGTTTAACTACCGGGACAGGGAGCAACTATGGCTACACCTTC.

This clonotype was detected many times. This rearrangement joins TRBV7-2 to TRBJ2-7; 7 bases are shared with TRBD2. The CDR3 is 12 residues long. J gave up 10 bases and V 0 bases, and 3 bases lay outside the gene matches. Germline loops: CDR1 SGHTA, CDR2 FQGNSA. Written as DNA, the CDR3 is TGTGCCAGCAGCTTAGCCAGCGGGAACCAGTACTTC. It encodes CASSLASGNQYF.

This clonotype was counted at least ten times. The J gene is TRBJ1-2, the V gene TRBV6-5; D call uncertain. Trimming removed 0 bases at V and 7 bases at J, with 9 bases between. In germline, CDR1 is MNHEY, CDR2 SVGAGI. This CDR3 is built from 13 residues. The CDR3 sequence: CASSYSLLGGYTF. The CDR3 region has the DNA TGTGCCAGCAGTTACTCGTTGTTAGGTGGCTACACCTTC.

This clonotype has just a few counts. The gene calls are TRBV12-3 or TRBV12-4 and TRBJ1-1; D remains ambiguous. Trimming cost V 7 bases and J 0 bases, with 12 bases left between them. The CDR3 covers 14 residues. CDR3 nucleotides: TGTGCCAGCATTCTAGGACGGATGAACACTGAAGCTTTCTTT. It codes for CASILGRMNTEAFF.

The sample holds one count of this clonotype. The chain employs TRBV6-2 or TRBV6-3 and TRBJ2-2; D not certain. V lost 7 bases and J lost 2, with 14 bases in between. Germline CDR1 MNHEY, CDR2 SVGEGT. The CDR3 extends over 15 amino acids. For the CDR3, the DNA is TGTGCCAGCACCACGACCGACGGTAACACCGGGGAGCTGTTTTTT. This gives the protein CASTTTDGNTGELFF.

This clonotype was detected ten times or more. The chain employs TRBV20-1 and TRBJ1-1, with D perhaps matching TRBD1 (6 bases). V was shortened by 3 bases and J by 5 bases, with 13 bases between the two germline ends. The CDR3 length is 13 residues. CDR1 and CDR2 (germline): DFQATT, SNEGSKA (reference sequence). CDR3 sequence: CSASPYQGTEAFF. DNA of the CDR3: TGCAGTGCTAGTCCTTATCAGGGGACTGAAGCTTTCTTT.

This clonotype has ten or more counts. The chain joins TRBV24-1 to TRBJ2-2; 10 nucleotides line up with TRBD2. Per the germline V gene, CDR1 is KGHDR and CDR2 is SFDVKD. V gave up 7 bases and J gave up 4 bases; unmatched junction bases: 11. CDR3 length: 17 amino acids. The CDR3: CATSDISGRSGTGELFF. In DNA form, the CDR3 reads TGTGCCACCAGCGACATTAGCGGGAGGAGCGGCACCGGGGAGCTGTTTTTT.

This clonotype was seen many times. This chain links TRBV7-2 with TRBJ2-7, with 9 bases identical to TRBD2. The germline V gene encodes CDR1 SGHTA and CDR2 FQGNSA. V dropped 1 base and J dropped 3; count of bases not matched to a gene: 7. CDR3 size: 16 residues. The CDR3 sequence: CASSLVDASGNYEQYF. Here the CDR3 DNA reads TGTGCCAGCAGCTTAGTCGATGCTAGCGGGAACTACGAGCAGTACTTC.

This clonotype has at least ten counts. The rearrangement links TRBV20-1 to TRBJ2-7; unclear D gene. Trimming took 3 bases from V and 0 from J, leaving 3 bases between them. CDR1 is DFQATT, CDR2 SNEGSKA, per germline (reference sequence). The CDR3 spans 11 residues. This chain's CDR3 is CSASGSYEQYF. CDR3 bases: TGCAGTGCTAGCGGCTCCTACGAGCAGTACTTC.

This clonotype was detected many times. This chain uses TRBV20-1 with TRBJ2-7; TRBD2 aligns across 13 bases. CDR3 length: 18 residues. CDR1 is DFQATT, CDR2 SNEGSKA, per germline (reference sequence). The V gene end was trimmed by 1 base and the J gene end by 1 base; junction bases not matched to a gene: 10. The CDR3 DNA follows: TGCAGTGCTAGAGGGGCAGGACTAGCGGGAGCTCTGTCCTACGAGCAGTACTTC. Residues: CSARGAGLAGALSYEQYF.

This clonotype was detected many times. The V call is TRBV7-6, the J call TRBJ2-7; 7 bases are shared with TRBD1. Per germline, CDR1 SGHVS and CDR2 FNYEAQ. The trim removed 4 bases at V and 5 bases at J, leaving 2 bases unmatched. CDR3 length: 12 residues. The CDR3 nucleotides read TGTGCCAGCAGCTGGACAGGAGACGAGCAGTACTTC. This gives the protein CASSWTGDEQYF.

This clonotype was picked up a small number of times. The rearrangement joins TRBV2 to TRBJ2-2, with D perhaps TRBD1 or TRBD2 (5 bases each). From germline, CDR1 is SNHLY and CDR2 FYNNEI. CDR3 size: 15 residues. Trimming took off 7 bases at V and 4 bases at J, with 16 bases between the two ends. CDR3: CASKKDTRPTGELFF. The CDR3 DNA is TGTGCCAGCAAAAAGGACACTAGACCCACCGGGGAGCTGTTTTTT.

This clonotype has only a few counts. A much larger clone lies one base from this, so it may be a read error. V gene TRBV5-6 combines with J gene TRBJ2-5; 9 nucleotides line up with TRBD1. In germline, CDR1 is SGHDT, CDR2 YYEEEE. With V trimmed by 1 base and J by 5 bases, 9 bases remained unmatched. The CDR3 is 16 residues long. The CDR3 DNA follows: TGTGCCAGCAGCTTGTGGACAGGGGTCAAGAAGGAGACCCAGTACTTC. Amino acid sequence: CASSLWTGVKKETQYF.

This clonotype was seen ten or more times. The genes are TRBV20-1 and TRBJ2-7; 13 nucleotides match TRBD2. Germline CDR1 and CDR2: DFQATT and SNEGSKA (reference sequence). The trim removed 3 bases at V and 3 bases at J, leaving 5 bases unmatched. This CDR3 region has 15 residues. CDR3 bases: TGCAGTGCTAGTACCGGGACTAGCGGGGACTACGAGCAGTACTTC. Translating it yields CSASTGTSGDYEQYF.

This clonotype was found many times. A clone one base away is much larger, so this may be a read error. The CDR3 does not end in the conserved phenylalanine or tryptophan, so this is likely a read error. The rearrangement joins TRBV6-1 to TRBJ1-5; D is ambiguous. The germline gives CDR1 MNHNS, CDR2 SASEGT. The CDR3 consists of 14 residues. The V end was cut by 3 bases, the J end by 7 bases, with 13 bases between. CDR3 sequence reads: CASSDPTRSQPQHL. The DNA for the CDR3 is TGTGCCAGCAGTGACCCGACAAGGAGCCAGCCCCAGCATCTT.

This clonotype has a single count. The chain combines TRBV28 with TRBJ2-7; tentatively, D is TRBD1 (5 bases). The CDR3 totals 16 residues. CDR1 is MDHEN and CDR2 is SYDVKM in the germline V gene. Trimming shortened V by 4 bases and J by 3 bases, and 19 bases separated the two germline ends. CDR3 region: CASSYVLKLRDYEQYF. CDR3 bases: TGTGCCAGCAGTTATGTCCTCAAACTCAGGGACTACGAGCAGTACTTC.

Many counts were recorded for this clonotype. The CDR3 protein is CASSAWGQSYEQYF. The CDR3 DNA reads as TGTGCCAGCAGTGCCTGGGGGCAGTCCTACGAGCAGTACTTC. The V call is TRBV12-3 or TRBV12-4, the J call TRBJ2-7; TRBD1 might be the D (6 bases). V lost 5 bases and J lost 1, with 12 bases in between. The CDR3 has 14 residues.

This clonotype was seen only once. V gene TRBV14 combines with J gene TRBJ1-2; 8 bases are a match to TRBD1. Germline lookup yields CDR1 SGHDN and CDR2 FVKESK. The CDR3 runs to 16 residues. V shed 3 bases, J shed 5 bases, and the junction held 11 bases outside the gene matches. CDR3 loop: CASSHRTGRFGYGYTF. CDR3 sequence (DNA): TGTGCCAGCAGCCATCGGACAGGGCGGTTTGGATATGGCTACACCTTC. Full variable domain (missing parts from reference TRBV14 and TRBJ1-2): EAGVTQFPSHSVIEKGQTVTLRCDPISGHDNLYWYRRVMGKEIKFLLHFVKESKQDESGMPNNRFLAERTGGTYSTLKVQPAELEDSGVYFCASSHRTGRFGYGYTFGSGTRLTVV.

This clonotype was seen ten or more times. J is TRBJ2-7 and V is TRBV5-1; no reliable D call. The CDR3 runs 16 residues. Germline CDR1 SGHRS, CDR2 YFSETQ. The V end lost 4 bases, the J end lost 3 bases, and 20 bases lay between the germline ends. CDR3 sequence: CASSIRTPLSVYEQYF. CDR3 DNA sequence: TGCGCCAGCAGCATTCGGACGCCGCTAAGCGTCTACGAGCAGTACTTC.

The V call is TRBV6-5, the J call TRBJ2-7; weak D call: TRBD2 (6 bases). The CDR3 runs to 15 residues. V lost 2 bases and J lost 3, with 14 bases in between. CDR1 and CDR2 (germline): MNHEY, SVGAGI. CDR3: CASSYARGINYEQYF. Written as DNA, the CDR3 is TGTGCCAGCAGTTACGCCCGGGGGATTAACTACGAGCAGTACTTC.

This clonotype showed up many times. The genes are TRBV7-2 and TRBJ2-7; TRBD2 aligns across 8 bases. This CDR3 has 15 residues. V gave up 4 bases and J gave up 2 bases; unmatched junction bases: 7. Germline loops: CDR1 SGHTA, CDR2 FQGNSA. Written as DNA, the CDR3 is TGTGCCAGCAGCTCATGGACTAGCCGAACCTACGAGCAGTACTTC. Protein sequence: CASSSWTSRTYEQYF.